The rows below give T cell receptor beta chains drawn from one sample of a study of blood T cell repertoires in COVID-19. The protocol was immunoSEQ multiplex PCR, while the TCRdb copy is restricted to in-frame clones and leaves out a portion. This sample has approximately 130,000 clones, with more than 75% found just once. The sample taken for sequencing was peripheral blood. The origin of the receptors is a man aged 50-60 years with acute or convalescent COVID-19. Each CDR3 is given with its conserved first and last residue. A D gene is named only where the DNA matches it firmly. Size is stated for part of the rows, as once, few or many counts, or as a class when the clone is expanded.

v_gene: TRBV28
len: 15
j_gene: TRBJ2-2
d_gene: NA
abundance: NA
CDR3aa: CASTFRGAGTGELFF
CDR3nt: TGTGCCAGCACCTTTCGGGGAGCGGGCACCGGGGAGCTGTTTTTT

v_gene: TRBV5-1
len: 17
j_gene: TRBJ2-1
d_gene: TRBD2
abundance: NA
CDR3aa: CASSSPRTSGGGNEQFF
CDR3nt: TGCGCCAGCAGCTCCCCCCGGACTAGCGGGGGGGGGAATGAGCAGTTCTTC

v_gene: TRBV2
len: 15
j_gene: TRBJ1-1
d_gene: TRBD1
abundance: NA
CDR3aa: CAGQGDRERNTEAFF
CDR3nt: TGTGCCGGACAAGGGGACAGGGAAAGGAACACTGAAGCTTTCTTT

v_gene: TRBV19
len: 15
j_gene: TRBJ2-7
d_gene: TRBD2
abundance: NA
CDR3aa: CASSYSGRPQDEQYF
CDR3nt: TGTGCCAGTTCCTATAGCGGGAGGCCCCAGGATGAGCAGTACTTC

v_gene: TRBV19
len: 17
j_gene: TRBJ1-6
d_gene: TRBD1
abundance: NA
CDR3aa: CASSPGQGYSYNSPLHF
CDR3nt: TGTGCCAGTAGTCCGGGACAGGGCTACTCCTATAATTCACCCCTCCACTTT

v_gene: TRBV6-5
len: 13
j_gene: TRBJ2-2
d_gene: NA
abundance: NA
CDR3aa: CASRRRASGELFF
CDR3nt: TGTGCCAGCAGGCGGAGGGCCTCCGGGGAGCTGTTTTTT

v_gene: TRBV19
len: 17
j_gene: TRBJ1-2
d_gene: NA
abundance: NA
CDR3aa: CASSTLQGLLGSYGYTF
CDR3nt: TGTGCCAGTAGTACACTACAGGGTCTTCTGGGCTCCTATGGCTACACCTTC

v_gene: TRBV6-4
len: 14
j_gene: TRBJ1-5
d_gene: NA
abundance: NA
CDR3aa: CASSVGAGDQPQHF
CDR3nt: TGTGCCAGCAGTGTAGGGGCAGGTGATCAGCCCCAGCATTTT

v_gene: TRBV15
len: 14
j_gene: TRBJ2-7
d_gene: TRBD2
abundance: NA
CDR3aa: CATARGAGGLEQYF
CDR3nt: TGTGCCACCGCACGAGGGGCGGGAGGTCTCGAGCAGTACTTC

v_gene: TRBV7-2
len: 17
j_gene: TRBJ2-1
d_gene: NA
abundance: NA
CDR3aa: CASSFDSGAASYNEQFF
CDR3nt: TGTGCCAGCAGCTTCGATTCGGGAGCGGCATCCTACAATGAGCAGTTCTTC

v_gene: TRBV7-2
len: 18
j_gene: TRBJ2-1
d_gene: TRBD2
abundance: once
CDR3aa: CASSLLLAGPSSYNEQFF
CDR3nt: TGTGCCAGCAGCTTGTTACTAGCGGGCCCGAGCTCCTACAATGAGCAGTTCTTC